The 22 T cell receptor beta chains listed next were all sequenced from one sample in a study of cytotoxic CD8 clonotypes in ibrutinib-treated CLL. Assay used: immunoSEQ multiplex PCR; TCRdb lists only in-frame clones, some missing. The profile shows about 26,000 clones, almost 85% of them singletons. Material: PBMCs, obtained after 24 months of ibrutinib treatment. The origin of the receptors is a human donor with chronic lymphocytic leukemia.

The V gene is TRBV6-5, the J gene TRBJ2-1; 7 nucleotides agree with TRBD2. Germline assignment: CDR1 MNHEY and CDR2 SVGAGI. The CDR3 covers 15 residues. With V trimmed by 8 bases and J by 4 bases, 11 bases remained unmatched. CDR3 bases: TGTGCCAGCGCGAGGGGACTATGGACTTACAATGAGCAGTTCTTC. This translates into CASARGLWTYNEQFF.

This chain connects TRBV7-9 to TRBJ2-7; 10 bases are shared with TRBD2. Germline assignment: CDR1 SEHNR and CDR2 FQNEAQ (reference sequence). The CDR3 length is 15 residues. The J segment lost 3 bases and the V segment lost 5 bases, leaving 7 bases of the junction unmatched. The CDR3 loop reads CASSPGLAEIYEQYF. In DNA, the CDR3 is TGTGCCAGCAGCCCAGGACTAGCGGAGATCTACGAGCAGTACTTC.

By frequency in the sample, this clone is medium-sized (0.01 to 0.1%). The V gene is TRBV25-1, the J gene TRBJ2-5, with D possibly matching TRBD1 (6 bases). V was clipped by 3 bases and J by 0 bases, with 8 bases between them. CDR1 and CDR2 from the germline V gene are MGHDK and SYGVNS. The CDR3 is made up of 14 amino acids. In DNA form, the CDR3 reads TGTGCCAGCAGTGACAGGGGCCACCAAGAGACCCAGTACTTC. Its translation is CASSDRGHQETQYF.

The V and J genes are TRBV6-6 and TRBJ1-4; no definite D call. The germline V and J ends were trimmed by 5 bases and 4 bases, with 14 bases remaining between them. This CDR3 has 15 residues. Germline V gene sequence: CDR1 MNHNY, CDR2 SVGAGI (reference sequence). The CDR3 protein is CASSRNRELNEKLFF. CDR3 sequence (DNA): TGTGCCAGCAGTCGCAACCGGGAACTTAATGAAAAACTGTTTTTT.

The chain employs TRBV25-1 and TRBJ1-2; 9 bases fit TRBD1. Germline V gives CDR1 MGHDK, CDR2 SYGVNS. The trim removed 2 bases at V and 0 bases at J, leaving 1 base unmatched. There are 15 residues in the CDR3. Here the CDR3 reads CASSERQGANYGYTF. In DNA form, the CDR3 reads TGTGCCAGCAGTGAAAGACAGGGGGCTAACTATGGCTACACCTTC.

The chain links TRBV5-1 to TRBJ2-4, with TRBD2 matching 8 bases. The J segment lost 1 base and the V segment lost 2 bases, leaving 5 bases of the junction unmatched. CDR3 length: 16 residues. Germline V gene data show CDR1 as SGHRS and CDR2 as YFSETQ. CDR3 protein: CASSFGGGGAKNIQYF. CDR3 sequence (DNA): TGCGCCAGCAGCTTCGGCGGCGGGGGGGCCAAAAACATTCAGTACTTC. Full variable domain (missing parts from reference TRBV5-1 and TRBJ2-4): KAGVTQTPRYLIKTRGQQVTLSCSPISGHRSVSWYQQTPGQGLQFLFEYFSETQRNKGNFPGRFSGRQFSNSRSEMNVSTLELGDSALYLCASSFGGGGAKNIQYFGAGTRLSVL.

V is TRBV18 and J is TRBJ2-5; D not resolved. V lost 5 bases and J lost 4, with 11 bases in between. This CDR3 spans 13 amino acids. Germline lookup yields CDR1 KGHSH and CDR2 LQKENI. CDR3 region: CASSIRSVETQYF. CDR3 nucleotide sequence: TGTGCCAGCTCAATTCGAAGCGTAGAGACCCAGTACTTC.

CDR3 in DNA: TGTGCCAGCAGCCACCAGGGAGGGAACACTGAAGCTTTCTTT. As protein: CASSHQGGNTEAFF. The chain joins TRBV7-9 to TRBJ1-1; D is perhaps TRBD1 (5 bases). Trimming shortened V by 5 bases and J by 1 base, and 11 bases separated the two germline ends. Germline CDR1 is SEHNR and CDR2 is FQNEAQ (reference sequence). The CDR3 sequence is 14 residues long.

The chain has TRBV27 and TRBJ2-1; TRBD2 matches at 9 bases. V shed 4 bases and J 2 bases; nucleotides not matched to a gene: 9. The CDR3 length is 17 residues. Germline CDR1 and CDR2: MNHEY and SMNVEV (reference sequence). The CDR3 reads CASSSTGAGGPYNEQFF. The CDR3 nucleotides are TGTGCCAGCAGTTCGACGGGGGCGGGGGGGCCCTACAATGAGCAGTTCTTC.

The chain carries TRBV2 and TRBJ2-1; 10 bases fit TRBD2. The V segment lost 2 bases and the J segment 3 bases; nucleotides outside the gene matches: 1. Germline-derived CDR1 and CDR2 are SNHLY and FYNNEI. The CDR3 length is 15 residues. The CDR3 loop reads CASSERLAGYNEQFF. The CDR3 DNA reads TGTGCCAGCAGTGAACGACTAGCGGGCTACAATGAGCAGTTCTTC.

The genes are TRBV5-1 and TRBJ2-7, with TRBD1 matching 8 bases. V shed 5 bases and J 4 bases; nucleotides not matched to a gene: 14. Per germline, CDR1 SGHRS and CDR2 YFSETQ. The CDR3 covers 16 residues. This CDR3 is CASRNEGQGSEYEQYF. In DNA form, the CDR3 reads TGCGCCAGCAGAAACGAAGGACAGGGCTCGGAATACGAGCAGTACTTC.

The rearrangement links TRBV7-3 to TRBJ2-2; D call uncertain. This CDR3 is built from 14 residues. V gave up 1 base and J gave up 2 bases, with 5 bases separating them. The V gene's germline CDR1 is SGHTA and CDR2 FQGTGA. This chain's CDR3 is CASSLSGNTGELFF. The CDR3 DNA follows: TGTGCCAGCAGCTTAAGCGGTAACACCGGGGAGCTGTTTTTT. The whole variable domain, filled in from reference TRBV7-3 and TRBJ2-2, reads GAGVSQTPSNKVTEKGKYVELRCDPISGHTALYWYRQSLGQGPEFLIYFQGTGAADDSGLPNDRFFAVRPEGSVSTLKIQRTERGDSAVYLCASSLSGNTGELFFGEGSRLTVL.

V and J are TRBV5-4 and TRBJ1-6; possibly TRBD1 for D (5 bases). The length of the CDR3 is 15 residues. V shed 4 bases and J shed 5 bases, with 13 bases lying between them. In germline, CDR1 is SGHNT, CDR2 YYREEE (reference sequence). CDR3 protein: CASSRGGQNNSPLHF. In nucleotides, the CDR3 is TGTGCCAGCAGCCGGGGCGGGCAGAATAATTCACCCCTCCACTTT.

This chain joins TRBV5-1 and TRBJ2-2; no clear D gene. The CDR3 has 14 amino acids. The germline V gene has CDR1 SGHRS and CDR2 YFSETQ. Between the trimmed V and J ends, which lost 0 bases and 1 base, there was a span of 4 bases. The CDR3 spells CASSLAGNTGELFF. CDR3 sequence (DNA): TGCGCCAGCAGCTTGGCGGGGAACACCGGGGAGCTGTTTTTT.

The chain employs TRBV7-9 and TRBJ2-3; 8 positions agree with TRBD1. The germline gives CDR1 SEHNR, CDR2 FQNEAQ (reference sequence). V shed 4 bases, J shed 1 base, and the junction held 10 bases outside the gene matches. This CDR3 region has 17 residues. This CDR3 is CASSSTDRGGGTDTQYF. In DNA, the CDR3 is TGTGCCAGCAGCTCGACAGACAGGGGAGGCGGCACAGATACGCAGTATTTT.

The CDR3: CASSLGDSEKLFF. The DNA of the CDR3 is TGTGCCAGCTCACTAGGGGACAGTGAAAAACTGTTTTTT. V and J are TRBV18 and TRBJ1-4; 7 positions match TRBD1. CDR1 KGHSH and CDR2 LQKENI come from the germline V gene. The length of the CDR3 is 13 residues. The V and J ends lost 4 bases and 7 bases, in that order; junction bases with no gene match: 3.

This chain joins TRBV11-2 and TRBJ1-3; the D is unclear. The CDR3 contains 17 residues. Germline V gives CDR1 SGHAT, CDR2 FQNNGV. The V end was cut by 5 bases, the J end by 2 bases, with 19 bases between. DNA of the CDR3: TGTGCCAGCAGCCCTCGAACCGGGTCGGCGGCTGGAAACACCATATATTTT. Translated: CASSPRTGSAAGNTIYF.

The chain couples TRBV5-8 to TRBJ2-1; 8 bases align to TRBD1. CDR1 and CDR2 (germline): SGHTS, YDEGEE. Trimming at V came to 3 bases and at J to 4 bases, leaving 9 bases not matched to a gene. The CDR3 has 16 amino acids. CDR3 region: CASSYFQGAVYNEQFF. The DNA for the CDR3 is TGTGCCAGCAGCTACTTCCAGGGGGCGGTTTACAATGAGCAGTTCTTC.

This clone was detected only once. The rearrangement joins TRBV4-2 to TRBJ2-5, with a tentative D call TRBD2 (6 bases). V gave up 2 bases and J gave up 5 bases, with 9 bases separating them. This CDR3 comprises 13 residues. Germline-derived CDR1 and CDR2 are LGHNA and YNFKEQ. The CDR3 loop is CASSQSGRETQYF. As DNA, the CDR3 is TGTGCCAGCAGCCAATCAGGGAGGGAGACCCAGTACTTC.

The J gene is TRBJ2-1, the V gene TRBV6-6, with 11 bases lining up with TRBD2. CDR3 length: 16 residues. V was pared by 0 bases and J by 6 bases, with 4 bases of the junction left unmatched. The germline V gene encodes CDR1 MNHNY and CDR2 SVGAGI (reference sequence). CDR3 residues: CASSYSSGGASNEQFF. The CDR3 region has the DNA TGTGCCAGCAGTTACTCTAGCGGGGGGGCCTCCAATGAGCAGTTCTTC.

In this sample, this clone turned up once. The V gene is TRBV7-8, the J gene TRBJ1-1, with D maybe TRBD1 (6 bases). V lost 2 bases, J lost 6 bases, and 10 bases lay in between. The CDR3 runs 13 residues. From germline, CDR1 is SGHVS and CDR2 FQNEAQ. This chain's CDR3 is CASSLPGAAEAFF. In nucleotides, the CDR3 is TGTGCCAGCAGCTTACCAGGGGCGGCTGAAGCTTTCTTT.

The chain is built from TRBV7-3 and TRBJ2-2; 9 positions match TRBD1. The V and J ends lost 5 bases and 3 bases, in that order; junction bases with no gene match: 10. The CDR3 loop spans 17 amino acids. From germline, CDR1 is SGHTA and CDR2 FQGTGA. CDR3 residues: CASSIDLDRGYTGELFF. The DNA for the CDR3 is TGTGCCAGCAGCATAGATCTGGACAGGGGTTACACCGGGGAGCTGTTTTTT.